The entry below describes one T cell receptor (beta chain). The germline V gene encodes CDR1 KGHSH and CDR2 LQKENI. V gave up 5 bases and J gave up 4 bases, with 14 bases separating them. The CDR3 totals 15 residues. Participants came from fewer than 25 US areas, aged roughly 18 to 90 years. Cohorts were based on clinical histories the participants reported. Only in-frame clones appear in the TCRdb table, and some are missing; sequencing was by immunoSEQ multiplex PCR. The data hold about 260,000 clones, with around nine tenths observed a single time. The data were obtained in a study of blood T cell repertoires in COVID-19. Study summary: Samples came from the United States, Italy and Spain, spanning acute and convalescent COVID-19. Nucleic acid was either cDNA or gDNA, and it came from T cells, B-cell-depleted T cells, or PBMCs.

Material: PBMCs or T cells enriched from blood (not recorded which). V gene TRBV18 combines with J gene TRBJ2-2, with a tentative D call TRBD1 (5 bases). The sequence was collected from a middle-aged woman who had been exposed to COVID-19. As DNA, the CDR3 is TGTGCCAGCTCATCCCAGGACATACTCACCGGGGAGCTGTTTTTT. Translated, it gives CASSSQDILTGELFF.